This T cell receptor (beta chain) was captured by sequencing in a study of blood T cell repertoires in COVID-19. At the level of the study: Samples of COVID-19 (acute and convalescent) were obtained from the United States, Italy and Spain.

Germline loops: CDR1 LGHDT, CDR2 YNNKEL (reference sequence). There are 15 residues in the CDR3. Trimming removed 2 bases from V and 3 bases from J, with 13 bases in between. As originally analysed: Amplified reference gene primers provided the basis for estimating nucleated cell counts. The protocol was immunoSEQ multiplex PCR, while the TCRdb copy is restricted to in-frame clones and leaves out a portion. V and J calls and clone size are those listed in that table; D and trimming were worked out from the DNA. The sample yields some 99,000 clones, around 90% seen once. The TCR sequence derives from a human donor in a cohort sampled during active COVID-19. Sequenced sample: peripheral blood. The chain combines TRBV3-1 (or the pseudogene TRBV3-2) with TRBJ2-5; D might be TRBD2 (6 bases). The CDR3 DNA reads as TGTGCCAGCAGCCAACCCGGTGGGGGGAAAGAGACCCAGTACTTC. Amino acid sequence: CASSQPGGGKETQYF.